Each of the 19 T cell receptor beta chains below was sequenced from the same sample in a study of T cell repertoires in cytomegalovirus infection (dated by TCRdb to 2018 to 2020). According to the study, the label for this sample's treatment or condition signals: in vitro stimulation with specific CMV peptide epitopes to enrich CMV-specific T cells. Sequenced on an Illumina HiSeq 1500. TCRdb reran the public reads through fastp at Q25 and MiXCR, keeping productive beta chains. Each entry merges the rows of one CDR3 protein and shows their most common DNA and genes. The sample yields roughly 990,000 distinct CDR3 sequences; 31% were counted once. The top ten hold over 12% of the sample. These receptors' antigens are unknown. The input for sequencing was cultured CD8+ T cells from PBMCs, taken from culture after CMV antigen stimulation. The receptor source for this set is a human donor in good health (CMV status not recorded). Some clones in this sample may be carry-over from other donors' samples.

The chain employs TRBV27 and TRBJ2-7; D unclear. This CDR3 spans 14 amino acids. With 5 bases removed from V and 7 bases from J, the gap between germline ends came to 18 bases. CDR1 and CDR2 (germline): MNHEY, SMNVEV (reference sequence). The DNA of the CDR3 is TGTGCCAGCAGTCTCTCCCGGGCCTCGGAAGAGCAGTACGTC. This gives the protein CASSLSRASEEQYV.

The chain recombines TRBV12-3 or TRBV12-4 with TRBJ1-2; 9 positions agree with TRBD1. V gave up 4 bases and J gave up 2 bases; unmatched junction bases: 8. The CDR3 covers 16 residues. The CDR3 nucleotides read TGTGCCAGCAGTTCCTATCCCGGGACAGGGAACTATGGCTACACCTTC. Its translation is CASSSYPGTGNYGYTF.

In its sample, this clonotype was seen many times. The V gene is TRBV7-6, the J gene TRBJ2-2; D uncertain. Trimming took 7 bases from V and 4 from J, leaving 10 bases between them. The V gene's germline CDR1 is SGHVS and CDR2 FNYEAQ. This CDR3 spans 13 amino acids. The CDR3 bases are TGTGCCAGCAACTTTATGGGCACCGGGGAGCTGTTTTTT. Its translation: CASNFMGTGELFF.

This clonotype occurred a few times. In nucleotides, the CDR3 is TGTGCCAGCAGCCCTCATAGCGGTGGAATCACAGATACGCAGTATTTT. Amino acids: CASSPHSGGITDTQYF. The chain carries TRBV11-2 and TRBJ2-3; tentative D call: TRBD2 (6 bases). The V end lost 5 bases, the J end lost 2 bases, and 17 bases lay between the germline ends. The CDR3 sequence is 16 residues long. Looked up from germline, CDR1 is SGHAT and CDR2 is FQNNGV.

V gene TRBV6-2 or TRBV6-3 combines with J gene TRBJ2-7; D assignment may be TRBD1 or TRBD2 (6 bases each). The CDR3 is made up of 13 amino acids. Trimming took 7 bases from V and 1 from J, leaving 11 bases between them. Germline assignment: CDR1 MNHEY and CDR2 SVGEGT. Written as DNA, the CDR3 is TGTGCCAGCAAGGAGGGGACATCCTACGAGCAGTACGTC. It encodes CASKEGTSYEQYV.

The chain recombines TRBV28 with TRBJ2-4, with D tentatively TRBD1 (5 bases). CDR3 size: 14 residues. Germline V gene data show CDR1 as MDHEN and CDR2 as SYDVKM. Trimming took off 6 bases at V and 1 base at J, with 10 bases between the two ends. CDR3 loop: CASRGLWAKNIQYF. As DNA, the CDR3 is TGTGCCAGCAGGGGGCTATGGGCCAAAAACATTCAGTACTTC.

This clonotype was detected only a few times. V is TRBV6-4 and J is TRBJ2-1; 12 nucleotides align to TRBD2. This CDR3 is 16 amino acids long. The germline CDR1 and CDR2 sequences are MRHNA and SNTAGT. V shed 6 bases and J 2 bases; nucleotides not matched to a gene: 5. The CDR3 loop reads CASSVGLAGPYNEQFF. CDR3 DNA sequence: TGTGCCAGCAGCGTCGGACTAGCGGGGCCCTACAATGAGCAGTTCTTC.

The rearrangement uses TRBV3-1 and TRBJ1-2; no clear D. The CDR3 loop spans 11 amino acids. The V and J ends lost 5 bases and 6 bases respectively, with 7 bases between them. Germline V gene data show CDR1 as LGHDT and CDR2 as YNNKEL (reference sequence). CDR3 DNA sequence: TGTGCCAGCAGCGACTATAATGGCTACACCTTC. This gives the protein CASSDYNGYTF.

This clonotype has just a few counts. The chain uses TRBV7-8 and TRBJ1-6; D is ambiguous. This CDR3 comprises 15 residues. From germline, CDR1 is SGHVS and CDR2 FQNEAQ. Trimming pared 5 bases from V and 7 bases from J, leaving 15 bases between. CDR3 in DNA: TGTGCCAGCAGCCCCTCGTCCCGAGCCAATTCACCCCTCCACTTT. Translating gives CASSPSSRANSPLHF.

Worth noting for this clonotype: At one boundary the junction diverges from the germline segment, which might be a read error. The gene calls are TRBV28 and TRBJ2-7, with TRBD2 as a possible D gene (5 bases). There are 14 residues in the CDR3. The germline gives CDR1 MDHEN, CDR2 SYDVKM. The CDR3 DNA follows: TGTGCCAGCAGTTTTAGGGAGATCTCCTACGAGCGGTACTTC. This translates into CASSFREISYERYF.

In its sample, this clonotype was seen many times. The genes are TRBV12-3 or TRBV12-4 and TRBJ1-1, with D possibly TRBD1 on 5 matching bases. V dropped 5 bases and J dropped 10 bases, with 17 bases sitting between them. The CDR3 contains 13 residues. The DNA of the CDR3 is TGTGCCAGCAGTATAACATCCCCAGGGATAGCTTTCTTT. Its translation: CASSITSPGIAFF.

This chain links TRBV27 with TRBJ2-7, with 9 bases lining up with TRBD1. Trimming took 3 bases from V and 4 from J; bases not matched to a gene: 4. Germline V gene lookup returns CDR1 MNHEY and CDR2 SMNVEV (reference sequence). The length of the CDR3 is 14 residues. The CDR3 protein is CASSFTGTGYEQYF. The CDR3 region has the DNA TGTGCCAGCAGTTTCACCGGGACAGGGTACGAGCAGTACTTC.

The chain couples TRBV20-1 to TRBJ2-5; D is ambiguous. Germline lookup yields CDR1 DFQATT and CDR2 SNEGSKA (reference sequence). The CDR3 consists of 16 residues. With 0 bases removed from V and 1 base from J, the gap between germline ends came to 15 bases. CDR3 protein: CSARERLRTSQETQYF. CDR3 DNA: TGCAGTGCTAGAGAAAGACTCCGGACCAGCCAAGAGACCCAGTACTTC.

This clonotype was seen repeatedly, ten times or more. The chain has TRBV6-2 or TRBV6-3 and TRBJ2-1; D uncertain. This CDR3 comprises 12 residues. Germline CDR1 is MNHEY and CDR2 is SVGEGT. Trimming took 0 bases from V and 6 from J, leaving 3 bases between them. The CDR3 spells CASSYSANEQFF. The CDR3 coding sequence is TGTGCCAGCAGTTACTCGGCCAATGAGCAGTTCTTC.

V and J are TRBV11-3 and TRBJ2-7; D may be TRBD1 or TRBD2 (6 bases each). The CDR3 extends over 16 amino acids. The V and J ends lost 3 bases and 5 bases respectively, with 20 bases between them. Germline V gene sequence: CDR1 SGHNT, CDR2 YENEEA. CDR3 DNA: TGTGCCAGCAGCTTGGCCTACTCAAGGGGGGTACACGAGCAGTACGTC. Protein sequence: CASSLAYSRGVHEQYV.

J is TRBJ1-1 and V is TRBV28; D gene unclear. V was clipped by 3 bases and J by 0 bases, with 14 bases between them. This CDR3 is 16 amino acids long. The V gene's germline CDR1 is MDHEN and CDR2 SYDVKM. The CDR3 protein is CASSLPLRTLNTEAFF. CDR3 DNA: TGTGCCAGCAGTTTGCCCCTTAGGACGTTGAACACTGAAGCTTTCTTT.

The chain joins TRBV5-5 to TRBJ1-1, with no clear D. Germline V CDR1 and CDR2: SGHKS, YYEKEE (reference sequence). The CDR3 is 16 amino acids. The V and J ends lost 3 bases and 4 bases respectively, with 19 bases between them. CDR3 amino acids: CASSSEVIWEGTEAFF. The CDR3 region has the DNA TGTGCCAGCAGCTCCGAAGTAATATGGGAGGGCACTGAAGCTTTCTTT.

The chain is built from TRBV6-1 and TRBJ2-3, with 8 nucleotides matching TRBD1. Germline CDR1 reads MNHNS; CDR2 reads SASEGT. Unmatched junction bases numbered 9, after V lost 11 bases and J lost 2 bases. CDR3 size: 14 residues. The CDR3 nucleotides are TGTGCCGCCTCCGGGACAGGTCACACAGATACGCAGTATTTT. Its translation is CAASGTGHTDTQYF.

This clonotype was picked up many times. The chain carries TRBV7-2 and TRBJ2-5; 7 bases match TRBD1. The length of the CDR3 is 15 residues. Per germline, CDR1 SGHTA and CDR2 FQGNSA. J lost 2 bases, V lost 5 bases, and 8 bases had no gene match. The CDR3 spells CASSGPGRGQETQYF. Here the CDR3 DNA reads TGTGCCAGCAGCGGCCCGGGCAGGGGGCAAGAGACCCAGTACTTC.